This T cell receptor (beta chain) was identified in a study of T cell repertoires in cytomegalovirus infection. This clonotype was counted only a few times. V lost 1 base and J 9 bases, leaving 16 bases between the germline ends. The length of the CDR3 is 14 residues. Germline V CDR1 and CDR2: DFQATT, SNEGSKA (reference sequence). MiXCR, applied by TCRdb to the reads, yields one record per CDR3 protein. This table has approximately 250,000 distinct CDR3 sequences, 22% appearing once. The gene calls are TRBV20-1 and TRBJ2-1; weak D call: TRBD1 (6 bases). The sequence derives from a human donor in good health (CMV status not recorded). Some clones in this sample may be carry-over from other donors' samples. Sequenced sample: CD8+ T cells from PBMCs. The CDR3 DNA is TGCAGTGCTAGAGCGGTAACAGGGCCGGGTGAGCAGTTCTTC. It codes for CSARAVTGPGEQFF.